Below, one T cell receptor (beta chain) is given with its context. Germline CDR1 is SNHLY and CDR2 is FYNNEI. Trimming at V came to 10 bases and at J to 2 bases, leaving 19 bases not matched to a gene. The CDR3 loop spans 19 amino acids. This sample stems from a study of sequential checkpoint blockade in melanoma. Treatment defined: randomized to nivolumab then ipilimumab (arm A) or the reverse (arm B). The protocol was immunoSEQ multiplex PCR, while the TCRdb copy is restricted to in-frame clones and leaves out a portion. This table has about 17,000 clones, 67% appearing once. The sequence derives from a human donor with melanoma. The source was CD8+ T cells sorted from blood (inferred from file names), collected from a patient given nivolumab and ipilimumab in sequence. The chain recombines TRBV2 with TRBJ2-1, with TRBD2 matching over 11 bases. In DNA, the CDR3 is TGTGCCATCCCACTAGGGGGACAGTCACTAGCGGGGGCCTACAATGAGCAGTTCTTC. This translates into CAIPLGGQSLAGAYNEQFF.